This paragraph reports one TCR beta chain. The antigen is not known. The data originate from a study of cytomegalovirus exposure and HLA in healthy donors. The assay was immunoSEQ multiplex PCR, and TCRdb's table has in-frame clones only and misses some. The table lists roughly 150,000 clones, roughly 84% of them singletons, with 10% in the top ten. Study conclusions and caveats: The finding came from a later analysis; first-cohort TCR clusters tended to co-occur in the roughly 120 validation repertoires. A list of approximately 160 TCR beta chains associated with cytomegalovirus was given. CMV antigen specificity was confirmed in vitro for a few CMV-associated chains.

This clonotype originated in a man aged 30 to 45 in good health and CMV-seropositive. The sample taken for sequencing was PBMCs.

CDR3 residues: CASGRGGISYNEQFF. CDR3 DNA: TGTGCCAGCGGACGCGGGGGAATCTCCTACAATGAGCAGTTCTTC. J is TRBJ2-1 and V is TRBV19; TRBD2 matches at 7 bases. Germline values: CDR1 LNHDA, CDR2 SQIVND (reference sequence). This CDR3 is built from 15 residues. V trimming: 9 bases; J trimming: 0 bases; junction bases outside the gene matches: 8.